The 18 T cell receptor beta chains below were found in one sample sequenced in a study of radiation and T cells in renal cell carcinoma. Using immunoSEQ multiplex PCR, the repertoire was profiled, and TCRdb retains in-frame clones only, with some absent. This table has under 200,000 clones, about 88% appearing once. Indicated time point: blood 4 weeks post-SBRT, at nephrectomy. Treatment noted: 15 Gy SBRT to primary tumor, nephrectomy 4 weeks later. The sequencing used blood, collected from a patient whose treatment included radiotherapy and nephrectomy. The receptors come from a woman in her 50s with renal cell carcinoma.

This clone was picked up one time. The chain couples TRBV6-5 to TRBJ2-1; D gene uncertain. V gave up 8 bases and J gave up 8 bases, with 13 bases separating them. The CDR3 has 12 residues. Germline-derived CDR1 and CDR2 are MNHEY and SVGAGI. As DNA, the CDR3 is TGTGCCAGCTTGGATCTCTTTCATGAGCAGTTCTTC. It yields the protein CASLDLFHEQFF.

This sequence joins TRBV9 and TRBJ1-6, with 11 bases that match TRBD1. The V gene end was trimmed by 0 bases and the J gene end by 10 bases; junction bases not matched to a gene: 3. Germline CDR1 is SGDLS and CDR2 is YYNGEE. The CDR3 spans 15 residues. CDR3 DNA: TGTGCCAGCAGCGTAGAGGGACAGGGGGACTCACCCCTCCACTTT. This encodes CASSVEGQGDSPLHF. Full variable domain (missing parts from reference TRBV9 and TRBJ1-6): DSGVTQTPKHLITATGQRVTLRCSPRSGDLSVYWYQQSLDQGLQFLIQYYNGEERAKGNILERFSAQQFPDLHSELNLSSLELGDSALYFCASSVEGQGDSPLHFGNGTRLTVT.

The V call is TRBV6-1, the J call TRBJ1-4; D is unresolved. The germline CDR1 and CDR2 sequences are MNHNS and SASEGT. Trimming left V 6 bases short and J 5 bases short, with 10 bases between. CDR3 length equals 13 residues. For the CDR3, the DNA is TGTGCCAGCAGCCTCGGCCCCAATGAAAAACTGTTTTTT. It yields the protein CASSLGPNEKLFF.

This clone is a singleton in its sample. The chain carries TRBV19 and TRBJ1-2; 7 bases line up with TRBD1. Trimming removed 3 bases from V and 8 bases from J; junction bases left unmatched: 15. This CDR3 has 16 residues. Germline CDR1 and CDR2: LNHDA and SQIVND (reference sequence). CDR3 sequence (DNA): TGTGCCAGTAGTATGGAGCAAGGGGGCAGACAGCGCGGCTACACCTTC. It is translated as CASSMEQGGRQRGYTF.

In its sample, this clone was seen a few times. The chain couples TRBV30 to TRBJ2-7, with D perhaps matching TRBD2 (6 bases). This CDR3 is 13 amino acids long. From germline, CDR1 is GTSNPN and CDR2 SVGIG (reference sequence). The CDR3 DNA is TGTGCTACATCGGGGGTAGCCCCCTACGAGCAGTACTTC. It is translated as CATSGVAPYEQYF.

CDR3: CASSLGGRAPRHEQFF. For the CDR3, the DNA is TGTGCCAGCAGCTTGGGAGGGCGGGCGCCGAGGCATGAGCAGTTCTTC. This chain links TRBV7-6 with TRBJ2-1; 7 nucleotides agree with TRBD2. V shed 3 bases, J shed 8 bases, and the junction held 13 bases outside the gene matches. CDR1 SGHVS and CDR2 FNYEAQ come from the germline V gene. CDR3 length equals 16 residues.

Here the CDR3 reads CSAKNYGYTF. DNA for the CDR3: TGCAGCGCCAAGAATTATGGCTACACCTTC. The chain has TRBV20-1 and TRBJ1-2; D is unclear. CDR1 and CDR2 from the germline V gene are DFQATT and SNEGSKA (reference sequence). The CDR3 is made up of 10 amino acids.

The V and J genes are TRBV7-2 and TRBJ1-1; D possibly corresponds to TRBD1 (5 bases). CDR3 length equals 14 residues. Germline-derived CDR1 and CDR2 are SGHTA and FQGNSA. V was cut by 4 bases and J by 5 bases, with 14 bases left in between. The CDR3, as DNA: TGTGCCAGCAGCTCACCGGGGGGGTGGACTGAAGCTTTCTTT. This encodes CASSSPGGWTEAFF.

The rearrangement joins TRBV14 to TRBJ2-1, with 9 bases identical to TRBD2. V was clipped by 2 bases and J by 3 bases; unmatched bases: 5. This CDR3 spans 16 amino acids. The V gene's germline CDR1 is SGHDN and CDR2 FVKESK. CDR3 residues: CASSQIAGGYYNEQFF. CDR3 coding DNA: TGTGCCAGCAGCCAAATCGCGGGGGGGTACTACAATGAGCAGTTCTTC.

The chain carries TRBV30 and TRBJ2-7; D is unclear. V dropped 2 bases and J dropped 2 bases, with 10 bases sitting between them. The CDR3 spans 13 residues. Germline CDR1 is GTSNPN and CDR2 is SVGIG (reference sequence). CDR3 DNA sequence: TGTGCCTGGAGTTCCCTATACCCCTACGAGCAGTACTTC. Amino acids: CAWSSLYPYEQYF.

J is TRBJ2-7 and V is TRBV6-5; D is unclear. The CDR3 is made up of 11 amino acids. The germline gives CDR1 MNHEY, CDR2 SVGAGI. Trimming pared 6 bases from V and 6 bases from J, leaving 9 bases between. This CDR3 reads CASSHSGEQYF. For the CDR3, the DNA is TGTGCCAGCAGCCACTCGGGCGAGCAGTACTTC.

This clone has more than one count but fewer than ten. The chain recombines TRBV2 with TRBJ1-5; D is unclear. The CDR3 contains 13 residues. Germline CDR1 and CDR2: SNHLY and FYNNEI. V lost 1 base to trimming and J lost 11 bases, with 12 bases between them. This CDR3 is CASSEEGRRAQHF. The CDR3, as DNA: TGTGCCAGCAGTGAAGAGGGTCGAAGGGCCCAGCATTTT.

The chain uses TRBV7-9 and TRBJ1-1; D perhaps matches TRBD1 (6 bases). This CDR3 has 14 residues. Trimming removed 10 bases at V and 1 base at J, with 16 bases between. Germline assignment: CDR1 SEHNR and CDR2 FQNEAQ (reference sequence). The chain's CDR3 is CAIYPDRGNTEAFF. CDR3 bases: TGTGCCATCTACCCGGACAGAGGGAACACTGAAGCTTTCTTT.

The chain uses TRBV7-9 and TRBJ1-4, with TRBD1 identical over 7 bases. Germline trimming cut 4 bases from V and 7 bases from J; bases unmatched to any gene: 3. CDR1 is SEHNR, CDR2 FQNEAQ, per germline (reference sequence). The CDR3 has 13 residues. CDR3: CASSSRQGEKLFF. The CDR3 DNA sequence: TGTGCCAGCAGCTCCCGACAGGGTGAAAAACTGTTTTTT.

This chain joins TRBV4-1 and TRBJ1-3; perhaps TRBD1 as D (5 bases). The CDR3 contains 18 residues. Germline V lookup: CDR1 MGHRA, CDR2 YSYEKL. Trimming stripped 4 bases from V and 1 base from J, with 20 bases between. The CDR3 loop is CASSPPLTRVVSGNTIYF. The CDR3 coding sequence is TGCGCCAGCAGCCCCCCGCTGACCAGGGTTGTATCTGGAAACACCATATATTTT.

This chain uses TRBV9 with TRBJ1-2; a weak D match, TRBD1 (5 bases). CDR3 length: 14 residues. The V end was cut by 3 bases, the J end by 7 bases, with 16 bases between. Germline V lookup: CDR1 SGDLS, CDR2 YYNGEE. CDR3 nucleotide sequence: TGTGCCAGCAGCGCCGACGTAGGGGCGGGTGGCTACACCTTC. Translated, it gives CASSADVGAGGYTF.

This clone came up once. The gene calls are TRBV19 and TRBJ1-5; TRBD1 agrees at 10 bases. After removal of 3 bases from V and 2 bases from J, the junction contained 10 bases not matched to a gene. Germline CDR1 is LNHDA and CDR2 is SQIVND (reference sequence). The CDR3 loop spans 18 amino acids. CDR3 residues: CASSMLPGQGRGNQPQHF. The CDR3 DNA reads TGTGCCAGTAGTATGCTCCCGGGACAGGGGCGCGGCAATCAGCCCCAGCATTTT.

V is TRBV9 and J is TRBJ2-3; 8 bases match TRBD2. The length of the CDR3 is 15 residues. V was pared by 4 bases and J by 1 base, with 5 bases of the junction left unmatched. Looked up from germline, CDR1 is SGDLS and CDR2 is YYNGEE. The DNA of the CDR3 is TGTGCCAGCAGCTCCCAACTAGCGGGCACAGATACGCAGTATTTT. Residues: CASSSQLAGTDTQYF.